This TCR beta chain was profiled in a study of T-cell reconstitution after alpha-beta-depleted transplantation in children. General study points: Once a year had passed after transplant, T-cell counts and diversity came mostly from newly produced T cells. Several hundred expanded graft clones reportedly gave rise to the alpha-beta T cells present about two months after transplant. There were some patients whose high TCRbeta diversity at day 60 came from surviving recipient T cells and thymic progenitors.

CDR3 size: 14 residues. V shed 6 bases and J 4 bases; nucleotides not matched to a gene: 7. Construction of the TCRbeta library involved unique molecular identifiers. Via MiXCR, TCRdb re-called the PCR reads, giving one row per CDR3 protein. Of about a million distinct CDR3 sequences in the sample, about 26% were seen once. Comment on this clonotype: Its specificity is unknown. The conserved phenylalanine or tryptophan is not found at the CDR3 terminus, so this likely reflects a read error.

The TCR was taken from a boy in the first two years of life who had a stem cell transplant for SCID, so the T cells may come from the graft donor. This chain joins TRBV12-3 or TRBV12-4 and TRBJ2-3, with TRBD2 matching 7 bases. The sequenced sample was PBMCs, mostly from graft donor cells, obtained 360 days after TCRalphabeta/CD19-depleted stem cell transplant. In DNA, the CDR3 is TGTGCCAGCAGCCTTACTAGCGCGGCAGATACGCAGTATGTT. This gives the protein CASSLTSAADTQYV.